This T cell receptor beta chain was observed in a study of CD8 T cells in Susac syndrome. TEMRA cells underwent FACS enrichment and CD8+ and CD4+ T cells underwent negative isolation. Random hexamers were used to reverse transcribe the RNA input (roughly 0.5 to 1 ug). Each CDR3 protein gets one entry after TCRdb re-called the immunoSEQ multiplex PCR reads with MiXCR. The sample records under 550,000 distinct CDR3 sequences, around 83% being singletons. The V end lost 5 bases, the J end lost 3 bases, and 17 bases lay between the germline ends. The CDR3 extends over 15 amino acids. The germline CDR1 and CDR2 sequences are SGHVS and FNYEAQ.

This receptor was taken from a human donor with multiple sclerosis. This chain joins TRBV7-6 and TRBJ2-7; D may match TRBD1 or TRBD2 (5 bases each). Sample: CD8+ T cells from PBMCs. The CDR3 spells CASSPSGTENYEQYF. The CDR3 DNA follows: TGTGCCAGCAGCCCCTCCGGGACGGAGAACTACGAGCAGTACTTC. Full variable domain (remainder filled in from reference TRBV7-6 and TRBJ2-7): GAGVSQSPRYKVTKRGQDVALRCDPISGHVSLYWYRQALGQGPEFLTYFNYEAQQDKSGLPNDRFSAERPEGSISTLTIQRTEQRDSAMYRCASSPSGTENYEQYFGPGTRLTVT.